What follows is one TCR beta chain and its context. No antigen is known for it. With a J-beta primer mix and a sample-barcoded 5' primer, a second PCR ran 7 to 11 cycles. Each of the samples gave a minimum of 3 million paired-end reads that contained CDR3. TCRdb redid the calling of the 5' RACE reads with MiXCR, one entry per CDR3 protein. The profile covers some 1.7 million distinct CDR3 sequences, with roughly 27% appearing a single time and 7.7% taken by the ten largest. The CDR3 loop spans 15 amino acids. Trimming shortened V by 0 bases and J by 2 bases, and 9 bases separated the two germline ends. Per the germline V gene, CDR1 is SGHTA and CDR2 is FQGNSA. The data originate from a study of blood T cells in healthy people across ages. Isolated per sample were at least 6 million PBMCs. Per sample, no less than 5.5 micrograms of total RNA were extracted. Study-wide results and limits: Researchers deemed the diversity estimates from one million T cells underestimates.

This receptor was identified in a woman younger than 45 in good health. Sequencing was performed on blood. V gene TRBV7-2 combines with J gene TRBJ2-3; D is uncertain. CDR3 bases: TGTGCCAGCAGCTTAGCGGGGATAGCCACAGATACGCAGTATTTT. It encodes CASSLAGIATDTQYF.